The subject of this entry is one TCR beta chain. Its target is not known. cDNA libraries of TCR beta carried unique molecular identifiers. TCRdb reprocessed the PCR reads with MiXCR, giving one entry per CDR3 protein. The repertoire holds roughly 650,000 distinct CDR3 sequences, 59% seen once, with about 11% in the top ten. The data were taken from a study of post-analysis software for immune sequencing data. The CDR3 contains 15 residues. The V gene's germline CDR1 is SGDLS and CDR2 YYNGEE. Study-wide results and limits: With TRBV5-6, TRBV5-1 and TRBV20-1 included, several TRBV segments were more frequent in patients than in controls.

The sequence was collected from a girl aged 2 to 10 with multiple sclerosis. This chain connects TRBV9 to TRBJ2-7, with D possibly TRBD1 on 6 matching bases. Near its end, the DNA agrees better with TRBJ2-5, so the J call may be wrong. The source material was blood. CDR3 in DNA: TGTGCCAGCAGCGTAGCCCCGGACAGAAAAGAGACCCAGTACTTC. Protein: CASSVAPDRKETQYF.